This TCR beta chain was retrieved from a study of blood T cells in healthy people across ages. Study-wide results and caveats: Unsorted PBMCs ruled out conclusive naive versus antigen-experienced comparison.

A remark on this clonotype: Its target is not known.

Combining a sample-barcoded 5' primer with a J-beta primer mix, a second PCR ran for roughly 7 to 11 cycles. TCRdb fed the 5' RACE reads into MiXCR, producing one record per CDR3 protein. Among 1.4 million or so distinct CDR3 sequences listed, under 55% were seen once. With 5 bases clipped from V and 1 base from J, the junction kept 9 bases outside the gene matches. Looked up from germline, CDR1 is LNHNV and CDR2 is YYDKDF (reference sequence). The CDR3 covers 16 residues. This sequence originates from a woman younger than 35 in good health. This chain uses TRBV15 with TRBJ2-7; 9 bases agree with TRBD1. Sequenced material: blood. The DNA for the CDR3 is TGTGCCACCAGCTTCGACAGGGGGGAAAAATCCTACGAGCAGTACTTC. This encodes CATSFDRGEKSYEQYF.